The rows below give T cell receptor beta chains drawn from one sample of a study of CD8+ T cells in alopecia areata. TCRdb's table, derived via immunoSEQ multiplex PCR, lists solely in-frame clones and lacks some. The table includes 200,000 to 250,000 clones, about 53% detected once. The sample in question was CD4+ T cells sorted from blood, obtained at week 0. The receptor set was obtained from a human donor with alopecia areata. Both conserved end residues are part of each CDR3. D genes are given only for firm matches. Rows may omit the clone size; those that give it use once, few, many or a size class.

j_call: TRBJ1-5
clone_size: NA
d_call: TRBD1
v_call: TRBV4-1
cdr3_nt: TGCGCCAGCAGCCAAAAGACAGGGGACAATCAGCCCCAGCATTTT
cdr3_aa: CASSQKTGDNQPQHF

j_call: TRBJ2-7
clone_size: few
d_call: NA
v_call: TRBV28
cdr3_nt: TGTGCCAGCCTCAGGGGGGGTCGAGCCTACGAGCAGTACTTC
cdr3_aa: CASLRGGRAYEQYF

j_call: TRBJ2-2
clone_size: NA
d_call: NA
v_call: TRBV29-1
cdr3_nt: TGCAGCGTTTTACCACGAGGGTCCGGGGAGCTGTTTTTT
cdr3_aa: CSVLPRGSGELFF

j_call: TRBJ2-5
clone_size: NA
d_call: TRBD2
v_call: TRBV5-8
cdr3_nt: TGTGCCAGCAGCTCGCAAGGGACTAGCGGCTCACAAGAGACCCAGTACTTC
cdr3_aa: CASSSQGTSGSQETQYF

j_call: TRBJ1-1
clone_size: few
d_call: NA
v_call: TRBV10-3
cdr3_nt: TGTGCCATCAAAGTAGGCAGAGAGAACACTGAAGCTTTCTTT
cdr3_aa: CAIKVGRENTEAFF

j_call: TRBJ2-5
clone_size: NA
d_call: NA
v_call: TRBV7-6
cdr3_nt: TGTGCCAGCAGCTTAGCGGGGAACAGGGAGAGAGAGACCCAGTACTTC
cdr3_aa: CASSLAGNRERETQYF

j_call: TRBJ1-5
clone_size: NA
d_call: NA
v_call: TRBV2
cdr3_nt: TGTGCCAGCAGTCTAATCGAAGGGACCCAGCATTTT
cdr3_aa: CASSLIEGTQHF

j_call: TRBJ1-4
clone_size: NA
d_call: TRBD1
v_call: TRBV9
cdr3_nt: TGTGCCAGCAGCGTTGCAGGGGGCGCAGGTGAAAAACTGTTTTTT
cdr3_aa: CASSVAGGAGEKLFF

j_call: TRBJ1-5
clone_size: NA
d_call: NA
v_call: TRBV10-3
cdr3_nt: TGTGCCATCAGTGAGTCGTCCGGGCTCAATCAGCCCCAGCATTTT
cdr3_aa: CAISESSGLNQPQHF

j_call: TRBJ1-1
clone_size: NA
d_call: NA
v_call: TRBV6-5
cdr3_nt: TGTGCCAGCAGTTACAGCCAATTGATGAACACTGAAGCTTTCTTT
cdr3_aa: CASSYSQLMNTEAFF

j_call: TRBJ2-7
clone_size: once
d_call: TRBD1
v_call: TRBV27
cdr3_nt: TGTGCCAGCAGTTCAACGACAGGGAGTTCCTACGAGCAGTACTTC
cdr3_aa: CASSSTTGSSYEQYF

j_call: TRBJ2-7
clone_size: NA
d_call: NA
v_call: TRBV6-5
cdr3_nt: TGTGCCAGCAGTTACCCAGGAGGGGGTTCCTACGAGCAGTACTTC
cdr3_aa: CASSYPGGGSYEQYF

j_call: TRBJ2-7
clone_size: NA
d_call: NA
v_call: TRBV20-1
cdr3_nt: TGCAGTGCTAGTACAGCCTACGAGCAGTACTTC
cdr3_aa: CSASTAYEQYF

j_call: TRBJ2-1
clone_size: few
d_call: NA
v_call: TRBV6-5
cdr3_nt: TGTGCCAGCAGTTACTCGATACGGTACAATGAGCAGTTCTTC
cdr3_aa: CASSYSIRYNEQFF